The 12 T cell receptor beta chains below were found in one sample sequenced in a study of CD8 T cells in Susac syndrome. Random hexamers were used to reverse transcribe the RNA input (about 0.45 to 1 ug). TCRdb reprocessed the immunoSEQ multiplex PCR reads with MiXCR, giving one entry per CDR3 protein. The data show about 130,000 distinct CDR3 sequences, 90% to 95% seen once. Sequencing used CD4+ T cells from PBMCs. All receptors derive from a human donor in good health.

The chain is built from TRBV12-3 or TRBV12-4 and TRBJ2-1, with 12 bases aligning to TRBD1. CDR3 length equals 16 residues. V trimming: 6 bases; J trimming: 1 base; junction bases outside the gene matches: 4. As DNA, the CDR3 is TGTGCCAGCAGGGGACAGGGGGCAGTGTCCTACAATGAGCAGTTCTTC. It encodes CASRGQGAVSYNEQFF.

The V and J genes are TRBV3-1 and TRBJ2-7; D is perhaps TRBD1 (5 bases). The CDR3 runs to 14 residues. Per germline, CDR1 LGHDT and CDR2 YNNKEL (reference sequence). The V gene lost 4 bases and the J gene lost 2 bases, with 12 bases spanning the gap. The CDR3 reads CASSLGRGTYEQYF. The CDR3 nucleotides read TGTGCCAGCAGCCTCGGAAGGGGAACCTACGAGCAGTACTTC.

V is TRBV4-2 and J is TRBJ2-2; tentatively, D is TRBD1 (6 bases). V was shortened by 1 base and J by 9 bases, with 6 bases between the two germline ends. This CDR3 spans 12 amino acids. The germline V gene encodes CDR1 LGHNA and CDR2 YNFKEQ. CDR3 in amino acids: CASSQGGRELFF. For the CDR3, the DNA is TGTGCCAGCAGCCAAGGGGGGCGGGAGCTGTTTTTT.

V is TRBV3-1 and J is TRBJ2-7, with a possible D match to TRBD1 (5 bases). Germline values: CDR1 LGHDT, CDR2 YNNKEL (reference sequence). The CDR3 loop spans 15 amino acids. Between the trimmed V and J ends, which lost 6 bases and 0 bases, there was a span of 15 bases. In DNA form, the CDR3 reads TGTGCCAGCAGGTCCCAAAGACAGAGCTCCTACGAGCAGTACTTC. This sequence encodes CASRSQRQSSYEQYF.

The genes are TRBV5-6 and TRBJ2-2; maybe TRBD2 (6 bases). Trimming pared 1 base from V and 6 bases from J, leaving 13 bases between. Germline values: CDR1 SGHDT, CDR2 YYEEEE. CDR3 length equals 15 residues. The DNA of the CDR3 is TGTGCCAGCAGCTTGAACGGGAGAGCGGCCGGGGAGCTGTTTTTT. Residues: CASSLNGRAAGELFF.

The V gene is TRBV4-2, the J gene TRBJ2-3; D unresolved. Per the germline V gene, CDR1 is LGHNA and CDR2 is YNFKEQ. This CDR3 has 13 residues. V was clipped by 1 base and J by 4 bases, with 6 bases between them. CDR3 DNA: TGTGCCAGCAGCCAAGGTGCGGCAGATACGCAGTATTTT. Translating it yields CASSQGAADTQYF.

V is TRBV2 and J is TRBJ2-2; 7 bases are a match to TRBD2. The CDR3 extends over 15 amino acids. The ends lost 5 bases at V and 3 bases at J; junction bases unmatched: 6. Looked up from germline, CDR1 is SNHLY and CDR2 is FYNNEI. CDR3 loop: CASSRSSGDTGELFF. Here the CDR3 DNA reads TGTGCCAGCAGTCGGTCTAGCGGAGACACCGGGGAGCTGTTTTTT.

V gene TRBV11-2 combines with J gene TRBJ2-1; 7 nucleotides align to TRBD2. CDR3 size: 15 residues. Germline CDR1 reads SGHAT; CDR2 reads FQNNGV. V was pared by 1 base and J by 7 bases, with 7 bases of the junction left unmatched. CDR3 protein: CASSLGVGTINEQFF. CDR3 DNA: TGTGCCAGCAGCTTAGGAGTTGGGACTATTAATGAGCAGTTCTTC.

The rearrangement joins TRBV7-2 to TRBJ2-2, with D maybe TRBD1 (6 bases). CDR3 length equals 15 residues. V was cut by 5 bases and J by 3 bases, with 13 bases left in between. The germline CDR1 and CDR2 sequences are SGHTA and FQGNSA. CDR3 in amino acids: CASSTRQAYTGELFF. For the CDR3, the DNA is TGTGCCAGCAGCACACGACAGGCCTACACCGGGGAGCTGTTTTTT.

The CDR3 bases are TGTGCCAGCAATAGGGGGGACACTGAAGCTTTCTTT. This codes for CASNRGDTEAFF. The gene calls are TRBV6-2 or TRBV6-3 and TRBJ1-1; D perhaps matches TRBD1 (6 bases). CDR3 length equals 12 residues. Trimming removed 7 bases at V and 3 bases at J, with 9 bases between. CDR1 and CDR2 from the germline V gene are MNHEY and SVGEGT.

The chain carries TRBV18 and TRBJ2-2; 7 bases fit TRBD2. V lost 3 bases, J lost 5 bases, and 9 bases stayed unmatched. Per germline, CDR1 KGHSH and CDR2 LQKENI. This CDR3 is 16 amino acids long. CDR3 bases: TGTGCCAGCTCACCTTCTAGCGGTCCTTTAACCGGGGAGCTGTTTTTT. Translating it yields CASSPSSGPLTGELFF.

This chain uses TRBV7-9 with TRBJ1-1, with D perhaps matching TRBD1 (6 bases). The CDR3 loop spans 14 amino acids. The V gene lost 8 bases and the J gene lost 0 bases, with 13 bases spanning the gap. Germline loops: CDR1 SEHNR, CDR2 FQNEAQ (reference sequence). DNA for the CDR3: TGTGCCAGCCGCGGCACAGGGCTGAACACTGAAGCTTTCTTT. Translated: CASRGTGLNTEAFF.